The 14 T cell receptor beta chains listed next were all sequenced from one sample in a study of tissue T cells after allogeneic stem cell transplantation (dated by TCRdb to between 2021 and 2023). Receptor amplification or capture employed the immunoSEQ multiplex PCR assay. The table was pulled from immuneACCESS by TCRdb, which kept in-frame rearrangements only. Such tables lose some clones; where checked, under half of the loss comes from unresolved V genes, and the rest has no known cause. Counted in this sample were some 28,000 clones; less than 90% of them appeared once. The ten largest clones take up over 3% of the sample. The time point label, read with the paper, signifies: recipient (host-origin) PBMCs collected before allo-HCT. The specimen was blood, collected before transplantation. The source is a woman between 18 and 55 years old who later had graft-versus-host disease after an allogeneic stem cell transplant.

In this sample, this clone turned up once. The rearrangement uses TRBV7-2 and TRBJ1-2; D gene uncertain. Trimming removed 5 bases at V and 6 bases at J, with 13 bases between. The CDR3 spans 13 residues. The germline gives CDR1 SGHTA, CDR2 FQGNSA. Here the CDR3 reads CASSERGLDGYTF. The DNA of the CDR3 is TGTGCCAGCAGCGAGCGGGGTCTGGATGGCTACACCTTC.

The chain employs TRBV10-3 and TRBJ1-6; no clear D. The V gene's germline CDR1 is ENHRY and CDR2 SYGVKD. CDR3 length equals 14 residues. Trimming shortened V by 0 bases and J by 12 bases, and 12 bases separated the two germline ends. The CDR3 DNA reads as TGTGCCATCAGTGAGTCTCAGGCAACCCGACCCCTCCACTTT. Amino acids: CAISESQATRPLHF.

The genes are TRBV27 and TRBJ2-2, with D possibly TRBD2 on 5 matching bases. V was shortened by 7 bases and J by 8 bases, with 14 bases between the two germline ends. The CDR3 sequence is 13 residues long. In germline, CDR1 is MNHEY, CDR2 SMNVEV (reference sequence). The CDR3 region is CASTGNFVGELFF. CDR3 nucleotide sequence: TGTGCCAGCACCGGGAACTTTGTTGGGGAGCTGTTTTTT.

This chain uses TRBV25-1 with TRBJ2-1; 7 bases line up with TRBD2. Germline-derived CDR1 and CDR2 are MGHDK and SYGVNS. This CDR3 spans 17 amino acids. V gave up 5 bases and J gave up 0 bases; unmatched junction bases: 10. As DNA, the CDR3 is TGTGCCAGCAGTCCCTCCCCGCTAGCGGACTCCTACAATGAGCAGTTCTTC. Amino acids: CASSPSPLADSYNEQFF.

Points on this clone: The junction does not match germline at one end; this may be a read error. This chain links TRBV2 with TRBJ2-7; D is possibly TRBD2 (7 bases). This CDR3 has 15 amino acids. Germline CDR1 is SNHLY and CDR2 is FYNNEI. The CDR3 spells CTSSEGLGTNYEQYF. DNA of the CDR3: TGTACCAGCAGTGAAGGACTAGGGACAAACTACGAGCAGTACTTC.

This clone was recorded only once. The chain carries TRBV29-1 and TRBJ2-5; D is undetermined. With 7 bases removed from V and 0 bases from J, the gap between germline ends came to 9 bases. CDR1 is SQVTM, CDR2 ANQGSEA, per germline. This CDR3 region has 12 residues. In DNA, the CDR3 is TGCAGCGGGGTATCCGACCAAGAGACCCAGTACTTC. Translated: CSGVSDQETQYF.

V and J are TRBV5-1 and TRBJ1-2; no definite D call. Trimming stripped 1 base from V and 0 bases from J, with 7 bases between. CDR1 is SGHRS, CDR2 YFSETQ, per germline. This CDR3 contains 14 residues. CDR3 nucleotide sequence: TGCGCCAGCAGCTTGTTCTCTTCTAACTATGGCTACACCTTC. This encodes CASSLFSSNYGYTF. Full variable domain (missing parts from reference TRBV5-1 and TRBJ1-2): KAGVTQTPRYLIKTRGQQVTLSCSPISGHRSVSWYQQTPGQGLQFLFEYFSETQRNKGNFPGRFSGRQFSNSRSEMNVSTLELGDSALYLCASSLFSSNYGYTFGSGTRLTVV.

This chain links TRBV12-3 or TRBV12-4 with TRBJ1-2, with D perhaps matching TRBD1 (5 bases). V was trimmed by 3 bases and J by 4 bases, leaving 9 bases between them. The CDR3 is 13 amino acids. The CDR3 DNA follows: TGTGCCAGCAGTTTGGGACCGTCCTATGGCTACACCTTC. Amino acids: CASSLGPSYGYTF.

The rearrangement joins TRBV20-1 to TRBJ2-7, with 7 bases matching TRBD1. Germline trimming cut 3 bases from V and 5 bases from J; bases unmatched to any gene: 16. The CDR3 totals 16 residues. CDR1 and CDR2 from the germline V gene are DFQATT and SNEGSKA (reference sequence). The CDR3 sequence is CSASVGSVGGEDEQYF. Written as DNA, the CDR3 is TGCAGTGCTAGTGTTGGTTCTGTAGGGGGCGAGGACGAGCAGTACTTC.

The CDR3, as DNA: TGTGCCAGCAGTACCACTAGCGGGGTCGATACGCAGTATTTT. Amino acids: CASSTTSGVDTQYF. This rearrangement joins TRBV27 to TRBJ2-3; 10 nucleotides line up with TRBD2. The CDR3 sequence is 14 residues long. The germline V gene encodes CDR1 MNHEY and CDR2 SMNVEV (reference sequence). After removal of 5 bases from V and 6 bases from J, the junction contained 5 bases not matched to a gene.

DNA of the CDR3: TGTGCCAGCACCCCCCCGACGACTGGTAAGGGGTATGGCTACACCTTC. The encoded protein is CASTPPTTGKGYGYTF. V usage is TRBV19 and J usage is TRBJ1-2, with a weak D call TRBD1 (5 bases). The CDR3 extends over 16 amino acids. V was clipped by 9 bases and J by 5 bases, with 25 bases between them. CDR1 is LNHDA and CDR2 is SQIVND in the germline V gene (reference sequence).

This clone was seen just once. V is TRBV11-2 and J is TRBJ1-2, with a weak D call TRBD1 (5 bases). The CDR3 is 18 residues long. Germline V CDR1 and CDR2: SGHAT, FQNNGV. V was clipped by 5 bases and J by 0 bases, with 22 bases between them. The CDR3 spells CASSSPGTLVTSNYGYTF. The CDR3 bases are TGTGCCAGCAGCAGTCCCGGGACGTTAGTTACCTCTAACTATGGCTACACCTTC. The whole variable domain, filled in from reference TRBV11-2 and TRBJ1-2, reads EAGVAQSPRYKIIEKRQSVAFWCNPISGHATLYWYQQILGQGPKLLIQFQNNGVVDDSQLPKDRFSAERLKGVDSTLKIQPAKLEDSAVYLCASSSPGTLVTSNYGYTFGSGTRLTVV.

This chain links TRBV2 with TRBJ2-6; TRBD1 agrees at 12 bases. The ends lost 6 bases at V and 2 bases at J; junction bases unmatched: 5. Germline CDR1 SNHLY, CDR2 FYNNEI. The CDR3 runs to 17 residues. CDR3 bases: TGTGCCAGCAGCCCCGGGACAGGGGGCACTGGGGCCAACGTCCTGACTTTC. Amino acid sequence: CASSPGTGGTGANVLTF.

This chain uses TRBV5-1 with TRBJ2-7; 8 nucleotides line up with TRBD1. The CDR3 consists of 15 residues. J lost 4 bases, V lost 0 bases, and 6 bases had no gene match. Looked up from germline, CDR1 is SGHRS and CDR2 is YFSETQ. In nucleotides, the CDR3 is TGCGCCAGCAGCTTGGTCCGGGACAGGCCTTACGAGCAGTACTTC. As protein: CASSLVRDRPYEQYF. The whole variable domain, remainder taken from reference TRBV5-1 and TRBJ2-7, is KAGVTQTPRYLIKTRGQQVTLSCSPISGHRSVSWYQQTPGQGLQFLFEYFSETQRNKGNFPGRFSGRQFSNSRSEMNVSTLELGDSALYLCASSLVRDRPYEQYFGPGTRLTVT.